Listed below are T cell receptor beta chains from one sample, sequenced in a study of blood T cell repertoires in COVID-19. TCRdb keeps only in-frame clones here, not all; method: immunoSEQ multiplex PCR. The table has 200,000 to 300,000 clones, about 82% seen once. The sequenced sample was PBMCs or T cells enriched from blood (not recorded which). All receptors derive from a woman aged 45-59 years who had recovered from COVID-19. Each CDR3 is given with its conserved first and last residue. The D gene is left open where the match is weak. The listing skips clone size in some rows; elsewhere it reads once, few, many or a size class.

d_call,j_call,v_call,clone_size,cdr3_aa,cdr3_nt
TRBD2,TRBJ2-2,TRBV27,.,CASSLGTSGSGELFF,TGTGCCAGCAGTTTAGGGACTAGCGGGTCCGGGGAGCTGTTTTTT
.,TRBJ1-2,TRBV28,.,CASSLGGGAISYGYTF,TGTGCCAGCAGTTTGGGAGGAGGGGCGATTAGCTATGGCTACACCTTC
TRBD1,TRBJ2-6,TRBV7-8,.,CASSLARGQGLTSGANVLTF,TGTGCCAGCAGCTTAGCAAGGGGACAGGGTTTGACCTCTGGGGCCAACGTCCTGACTTTC
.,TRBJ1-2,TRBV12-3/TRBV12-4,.,CASSSGTIYGYTF,TGTGCCAGCAGTTCCGGGACTATCTATGGCTACACCTTC
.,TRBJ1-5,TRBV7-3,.,CASSLAGKNQPQHF,TGTGCCAGCAGCTTAGCGGGGAAAAATCAGCCCCAGCATTTT
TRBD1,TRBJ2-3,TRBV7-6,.,CASSAQTGGSTDTQYF,TGTGCCAGCAGCGCCCAAACAGGGGGCAGCACAGATACGCAGTATTTT
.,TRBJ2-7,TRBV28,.,CASSPRILRREQYF,TGTGCCAGCAGTCCCCGGATTCTCAGGCGCGAGCAGTACTTC
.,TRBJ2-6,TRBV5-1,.,CASGRRGSSGANVLTF,TGCGCCAGCGGCCGGAGGGGCAGCTCTGGGGCCAACGTCCTGACTTTC
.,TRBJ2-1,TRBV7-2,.,CAGGRYNEQFF,TGTGCTGGGGGGAGGTACAATGAGCAGTTCTTC
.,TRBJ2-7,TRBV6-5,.,CASSYSTQGSYEQYF,TGTGCCAGCAGTTACTCTACCCAGGGTTCCTACGAGCAGTACTTC
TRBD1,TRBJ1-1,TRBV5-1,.,CASARDRDRAFF,TGCGCCAGCGCCCGGGACAGGGACCGAGCTTTCTTT
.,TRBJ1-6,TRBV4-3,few,CASSQDAGVGNSPLHF,TGCGCCAGCAGCCAAGATGCAGGGGTCGGCAATTCACCCCTCCACTTT
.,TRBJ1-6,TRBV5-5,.,CASSPRDISPDTLHF,TGTGCCAGCAGCCCACGGGACATCTCCCCAGATACCCTCCACTTT
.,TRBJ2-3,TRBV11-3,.,CASSLPPPGTDTQYF,TGTGCCAGCAGCTTACCCCCCCCCGGTACAGATACGCAGTATTTT
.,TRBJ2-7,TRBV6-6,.,CASSSTGSPSYEQYF,TGTGCCAGCAGTTCTACAGGGTCACCTTCCTACGAGCAGTACTTC
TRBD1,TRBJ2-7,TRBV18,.,CASSEDRGPGQYF,TGTGCCAGCTCAGAGGACAGGGGGCCGGGGCAGTACTTC
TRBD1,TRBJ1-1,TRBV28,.,CASWAPTGGYTEAFF,TGTGCCAGCTGGGCTCCTACAGGGGGCTACACTGAAGCTTTCTTT
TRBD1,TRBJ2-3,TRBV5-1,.,CASSQRTGSSDTQYF,TGCGCCAGCAGCCAAAGGACAGGGTCGTCAGATACGCAGTATTTT
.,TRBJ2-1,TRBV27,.,CASSFFTRDNEQFF,TGTGCCAGCAGTTTCTTTACTAGGGACAATGAGCAGTTCTTC
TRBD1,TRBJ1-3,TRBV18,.,CASSYKVDRAGNTIYF,TGTGCCAGCTCATATAAGGTCGACAGGGCTGGAAACACCATATATTTT
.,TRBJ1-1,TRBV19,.,CASRPTGLNTEAFF,TGTGCCAGTAGACCGACAGGCCTGAACACTGAAGCTTTCTTT
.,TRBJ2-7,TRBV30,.,CAWSPAGTYEQYF,TGTGCCTGGAGTCCAGCCGGGACCTACGAGCAGTACTTC
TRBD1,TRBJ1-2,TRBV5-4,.,CASSLASGGSPYGYTF,TGTGCCAGCAGCTTGGCCTCAGGGGGATCTCCCTATGGCTACACCTTC
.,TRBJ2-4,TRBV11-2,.,CASSSLRGKSNSWNIQYF,TGTGCCAGCAGCTCTCTGCGAGGTAAATCAAACTCGTGGAACATTCAGTACTTC
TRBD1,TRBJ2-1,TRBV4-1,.,CASTRDRTDNEQFF,TGCGCCAGCACCCGGGACAGGACCGACAATGAGCAGTTCTTC
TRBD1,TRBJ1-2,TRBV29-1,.,CSVERDRAPNYGYTF,TGCAGCGTTGAGAGGGACAGGGCTCCTAACTATGGCTACACCTTC
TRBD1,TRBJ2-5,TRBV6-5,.,CASSTTGAPETQYF,TGTGCCAGCAGTACAACAGGGGCCCCAGAGACCCAGTACTTC
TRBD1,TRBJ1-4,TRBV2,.,CASKALGQVFEELFF,TGTGCCAGCAAAGCCCTAGGACAGGTTTTTGAAGAACTGTTTTTT
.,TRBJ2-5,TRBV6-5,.,CASSSRRPEETQYF,TGTGCCAGCAGTTCTAGGAGGCCCGAAGAGACCCAGTACTTC
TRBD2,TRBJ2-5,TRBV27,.,CASSARTSGVQETQYF,TGTGCCAGCAGTGCCCGGACTAGCGGGGTTCAAGAGACCCAGTACTTC
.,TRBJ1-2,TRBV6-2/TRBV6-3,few,CASSYSAGRVYGYTF,TGTGCCAGCAGTTACTCGGCTGGCAGGGTCTATGGCTACACCTTC
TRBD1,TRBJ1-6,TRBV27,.,CASSPTGTDNSPLHF,TGTGCCAGCAGTCCCACCGGGACAGATAATTCACCCCTCCACTTT
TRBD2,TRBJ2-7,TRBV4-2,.,CASSPGLGHSYEQYF,TGTGCCAGCAGCCCGGGACTAGGCCACTCCTACGAGCAGTACTTC
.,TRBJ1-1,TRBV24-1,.,CATSEGRGPRSTEAFF,TGTGCCACGTCGGAGGGCCGGGGCCCAAGGAGCACTGAAGCTTTCTTT
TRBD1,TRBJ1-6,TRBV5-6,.,CASSGTGEISPLHF,TGTGCCAGCAGCGGCACAGGGGAAATTTCACCCCTCCACTTT
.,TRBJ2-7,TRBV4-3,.,CASSQGSGTYEQYF,TGCGCCAGCAGCCAAGGGTCAGGAACCTACGAGCAGTACTTC
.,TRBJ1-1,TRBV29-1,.,CSVCGRGYTEAFF,TGCAGCGTTTGTGGGAGGGGATACACTGAAGCTTTCTTT
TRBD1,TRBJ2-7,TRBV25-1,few,CASSESWTGRHEQYF,TGTGCCAGCAGTGAATCCTGGACAGGGCGTCACGAGCAGTACTTC
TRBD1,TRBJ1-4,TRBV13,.,CASSSGDRAHEKLFF,TGTGCCAGCAGCTCGGGGGACAGGGCCCATGAAAAACTGTTTTTT
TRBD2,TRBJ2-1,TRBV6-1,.,CASSEQLAGGDEQFF,TGTGCCAGCAGTGAACAACTAGCGGGAGGGGATGAGCAGTTCTTC